Listed here are 25 T cell receptor beta chains from one sample, sequenced in a study of siplizumab effects on memory and regulatory T cells. Sequencing used immunoSEQ multiplex PCR; TCRdb keeps in-frame clones, though not all of them. The sample lists nearly 85,000 clones, around 95% occurring once. The source material was CD8+ T cells sorted from blood. The receptors come from a human donor in good health.

V usage is TRBV19 and J usage is TRBJ1-5; 10 positions agree with TRBD1. The CDR3 loop spans 16 amino acids. Germline loops: CDR1 LNHDA, CDR2 SQIVND (reference sequence). Germline trimming cut 8 bases from V and 4 bases from J; bases unmatched to any gene: 11. The DNA of the CDR3 is TGTGCCAGTCTCCCTTCCGGGACAGGGGCAAATCAGCCCCAGCATTTT. Translating gives CASLPSGTGANQPQHF.

The rearrangement joins TRBV4-1 to TRBJ1-5; no clear D gene. V lost 0 bases to trimming and J lost 5 bases, with 14 bases between them. The CDR3 loop spans 16 amino acids. Per germline, CDR1 MGHRA and CDR2 YSYEKL. The CDR3 DNA sequence: TGCGCCAGCAGCCAAGATAACGGGTTCGGGGATCAGCCCCAGCATTTT. This sequence encodes CASSQDNGFGDQPQHF.

This sequence joins TRBV11-2 and TRBJ2-7; unclear D gene. V lost 0 bases to trimming and J lost 2 bases, with 14 bases between them. This CDR3 has 16 residues. CDR1 and CDR2 from the germline V gene are SGHAT and FQNNGV. CDR3 sequence reads: CASSLDRAAGTYEQYF. The CDR3 DNA reads TGTGCCAGCAGCTTAGATCGGGCGGCAGGCACCTACGAGCAGTACTTC.

This clone was observed a handful of times. This chain joins TRBV7-8 and TRBJ1-5; D is ambiguous. CDR1 is SGHVS, CDR2 FQNEAQ, per germline. There are 15 residues in the CDR3. V was shortened by 5 bases and J by 4 bases, with 15 bases between the two germline ends. CDR3 region: CASSSLERLNQPQHF. Here the CDR3 DNA reads TGTGCCAGCAGCAGTTTAGAGCGGTTGAATCAGCCCCAGCATTTT.

The chain joins TRBV19 to TRBJ2-7, with 7 bases identical to TRBD1. The V and J ends lost 4 bases and 3 bases, in that order; junction bases with no gene match: 6. This CDR3 is 14 amino acids long. Germline-derived CDR1 and CDR2 are LNHDA and SQIVND (reference sequence). CDR3 DNA sequence: TGTGCCAGTAGTACGACAGGGAATTACTACGAGCAGTACTTC. It yields the protein CASSTTGNYYEQYF. The full variable domain, with the rest looked up from reference TRBV19 and TRBJ2-7, is DGGITQSPKYLFRKEGQNVTLSCEQNLNHDAMYWYRQDPGQGLRLIYYSQIVNDFQKGDIAEGYSVSREKKESFPLTVTSAQKNPTAFYLCASSTTGNYYEQYFGPGTRLTVT.

J is TRBJ1-1 and V is TRBV7-8; D remains ambiguous. Germline CDR1 SGHVS, CDR2 FQNEAQ. Trimming pared 8 bases from V and 3 bases from J, leaving 13 bases between. This CDR3 spans 13 amino acids. This CDR3 is CASLSALDTEAFF. DNA of the CDR3: TGTGCCAGCCTTTCGGCCCTTGACACTGAAGCTTTCTTT.

The CDR3 protein is CASSLGTKTGLEGAFF. CDR3 sequence (DNA): TGCGCCAGCAGCTTGGGGACAAAGACGGGCCTGGAGGGAGCTTTCTTT. The V and J genes are TRBV5-1 and TRBJ1-1, with D possibly TRBD1 on 5 matching bases. V was trimmed by 0 bases and J by 10 bases, leaving 22 bases between them. The CDR3 extends over 16 amino acids. Germline CDR1 and CDR2: SGHRS and YFSETQ.

The chain joins TRBV4-1 to TRBJ2-5; TRBD2 might be the D (6 bases). The CDR3 loop spans 18 amino acids. Trimming cost V 3 bases and J 2 bases, with 22 bases left between them. The germline CDR1 and CDR2 sequences are MGHRA and YSYEKL. CDR3 protein: CASSQAASGGTSQETQYF. The CDR3, as DNA: TGCGCCAGCAGCCAGGCGGCTTCGGGTGGGACTTCTCAAGAGACCCAGTACTTC.

J is TRBJ2-4 and V is TRBV2; 7 nucleotides match TRBD1. Germline values: CDR1 SNHLY, CDR2 FYNNEI. With 7 bases clipped from V and 1 base from J, the junction kept 1 base outside the gene matches. CDR3 length equals 13 residues. CDR3: CASKDRAKNIQYF. The CDR3, as DNA: TGTGCCAGCAAGGACAGGGCCAAAAACATTCAGTACTTC. The variable domain in full, with the rest retrieved from reference TRBV2 and TRBJ2-4, is EPEVTQTPSHQVTQMGQEVILRCVPISNHLYFYWYRQILGQKVEFLVSFYNNEISEKSEIFDDQFSVERPDGSNFTLKIRSTKLEDSAMYFCASKDRAKNIQYFGAGTRLSVL.

This chain connects TRBV6-5 to TRBJ2-1; the match to TRBD1 covers 9 bases. Germline V CDR1 and CDR2: MNHEY, SVGAGI. Losses at the gene ends were 10 bases for V and 4 bases for J; bases not matched to a gene: 2. CDR3 length: 12 residues. This CDR3 reads CATGTGYNEQFF. As DNA, the CDR3 is TGTGCCACCGGGACAGGGTACAATGAGCAGTTCTTC.

V gene TRBV14 combines with J gene TRBJ2-1; 8 bases match TRBD2. V trimming: 9 bases; J trimming: 5 bases; junction bases outside the gene matches: 6. Germline loops: CDR1 SGHDN, CDR2 FVKESK. This CDR3 is 13 amino acids long. The CDR3: CASNIAGHNEQFF. DNA for the CDR3: TGTGCCAGTAACATAGCGGGACACAATGAGCAGTTCTTC.

This chain connects TRBV7-8 to TRBJ1-1, with D possibly matching TRBD1 (5 bases). Germline V gene lookup returns CDR1 SGHVS and CDR2 FQNEAQ. Trimming removed 2 bases at V and 2 bases at J, with 9 bases between. The CDR3 is 14 residues long. CDR3 DNA sequence: TGTGCCAGCAGCTTAAAGAGGGGAAACACTGAAGCTTTCTTT. It encodes CASSLKRGNTEAFF. Using reference TRBV7-8 and TRBJ1-1 for the parts outside the CDR3, the full variable domain is GAGVSQSPRYKVAKRGQDVALRCDPISGHVSLFWYQQALGQGPEFLTYFQNEAQLDKSGLPSDRFFAERPEGSVSTLKIQRTQQEDSAVYLCASSLKRGNTEAFFGQGTRLTVV.

The V call is TRBV12-5, the J call TRBJ2-7; no clear D. Looked up from germline, CDR1 is LGHNT and CDR2 is FRNRAP. The V end was cut by 7 bases, the J end by 3 bases, with 13 bases between. CDR3 length: 13 residues. CDR3 coding DNA: TGTGCTAGTGTTCAAGGATACAACTACGAGCAGTACTTC. Translating it yields CASVQGYNYEQYF.

This CDR3 is CASSSAGSAEAFF. The CDR3 region has the DNA TGTGCCAGCAGCTCCGCAGGGTCGGCTGAAGCTTTCTTT. The genes are TRBV13 and TRBJ1-1; D is perhaps TRBD1 (5 bases). In germline, CDR1 is PRHDT, CDR2 FYEKMQ (reference sequence). This CDR3 region has 13 residues. The germline V and J ends were trimmed by 4 bases and 6 bases, with 12 bases remaining between them.

This clone qualifies as medium-sized (0.01 to 0.1%). V and J are TRBV7-9 and TRBJ1-2; D gene ambiguous. V lost 5 bases and J lost 5, with 15 bases in between. The germline V gene encodes CDR1 SEHNR and CDR2 FQNEAQ (reference sequence). The CDR3 sequence is 14 residues long. The CDR3 sequence: CASSVLEGVYGYTF. The CDR3 coding sequence is TGTGCCAGCAGCGTCCTTGAGGGTGTTTATGGCTACACCTTC.

This clone occurred once. The chain combines TRBV6-5 with TRBJ2-7, with 8 bases lining up with TRBD2. Germline loops: CDR1 MNHEY, CDR2 SVGAGI. The CDR3 sequence is 12 residues long. Trimming at V came to 8 bases and at J to 0 bases, leaving 0 bases not matched to a gene. The CDR3 here is CASGLASYEQYF. Written as DNA, the CDR3 is TGTGCCAGCGGACTAGCCTCCTACGAGCAGTACTTC.

V is TRBV6-1 and J is TRBJ2-7, with D possibly TRBD1 on 6 matching bases. The V and J ends lost 4 bases and 4 bases respectively, with 11 bases between them. This CDR3 region has 13 residues. CDR1 and CDR2 (germline): MNHNS, SASEGT. DNA of the CDR3: TGTGCCAGCAGTGCAACTCAGGGGTACGAGCAGTACTTC. Encoded protein: CASSATQGYEQYF.

The V call is TRBV9, the J call TRBJ2-7; 9 nucleotides align to TRBD1. V shed 0 bases and J 7 bases; nucleotides not matched to a gene: 5. This CDR3 region has 14 residues. CDR1 and CDR2 (germline): SGDLS, YYNGEE. CDR3 nucleotide sequence: TGTGCCAGCAGCGTAGGGGACAGGGAAAGGGAGCAGTACTTC. This translates into CASSVGDREREQYF.

The chain couples TRBV27 to TRBJ2-3; D uncertain. In germline, CDR1 is MNHEY, CDR2 SMNVEV (reference sequence). The CDR3 consists of 17 residues. Between the trimmed V and J ends, which lost 0 bases and 4 bases, there was a span of 17 bases. The CDR3, as DNA: TGTGCCAGCAGTTTATCGTTGCCAGCTATCTCTCCAGATACGCAGTATTTT. Protein sequence: CASSLSLPAISPDTQYF.

The rearrangement uses TRBV19 and TRBJ2-7; 7 nucleotides agree with TRBD2. This CDR3 has 15 amino acids. Losses at the gene ends were 3 bases for V and 2 bases for J; bases not matched to a gene: 7. The germline gives CDR1 LNHDA, CDR2 SQIVND (reference sequence). CDR3 sequence: CASSISGEGPYEQYF. The CDR3 nucleotides are TGTGCCAGTAGTATTTCGGGGGAGGGCCCCTACGAGCAGTACTTC.

This sequence joins TRBV4-1 and TRBJ1-2; D is possibly TRBD1 (6 bases). The CDR3 runs to 13 residues. The V and J ends lost 3 bases and 4 bases respectively, with 9 bases between them. The germline gives CDR1 MGHRA, CDR2 YSYEKL. CDR3 residues: CASSQGAGYGYTF. CDR3 nucleotides: TGCGCCAGCAGCCAGGGGGCAGGCTATGGCTACACCTTC.

The count of this clone is one. This chain joins TRBV27 and TRBJ2-3; D unresolved. V gave up 2 bases and J gave up 0 bases, with 6 bases separating them. From germline, CDR1 is MNHEY and CDR2 SMNVEV (reference sequence). CDR3 size: 14 residues. The CDR3 sequence is CASSLGWSTDTQYF. In nucleotides, the CDR3 is TGTGCCAGCAGTTTAGGCTGGAGCACAGATACGCAGTATTTT.

This clone appeared a single time. V usage is TRBV9 and J usage is TRBJ1-2; D might be TRBD1 (5 bases). V was pared by 5 bases and J by 4 bases, with 9 bases between. This CDR3 contains 12 residues. Germline V gene lookup returns CDR1 SGDLS and CDR2 YYNGEE. The CDR3 DNA is TGTGCCAGCAGGGGAGACAGCTATGGCTACACCTTC. It encodes CASRGDSYGYTF.

The chain recombines TRBV11-2 with TRBJ2-7; D gene unclear. V was pared by 0 bases and J by 5 bases, with 14 bases between. Germline V CDR1 and CDR2: SGHAT, FQNNGV. This CDR3 contains 15 residues. As DNA, the CDR3 is TGTGCCAGCAGCTTAGATCGTGGGCCGGTCGACGAGCAGTACTTC. Amino acids: CASSLDRGPVDEQYF.

The chain links TRBV6-6 to TRBJ2-7; the D gene could be TRBD1 or TRBD2 (6 bases each). Germline CDR1 reads MNHNY; CDR2 reads SVGAGI (reference sequence). This CDR3 spans 16 amino acids. Trimming took 2 bases from V and 2 from J, leaving 16 bases between them. The CDR3 loop reads CASSYGRGGSTYEQYF. The CDR3 DNA is TGTGCCAGCAGTTACGGTAGAGGGGGGAGTACCTACGAGCAGTACTTC.